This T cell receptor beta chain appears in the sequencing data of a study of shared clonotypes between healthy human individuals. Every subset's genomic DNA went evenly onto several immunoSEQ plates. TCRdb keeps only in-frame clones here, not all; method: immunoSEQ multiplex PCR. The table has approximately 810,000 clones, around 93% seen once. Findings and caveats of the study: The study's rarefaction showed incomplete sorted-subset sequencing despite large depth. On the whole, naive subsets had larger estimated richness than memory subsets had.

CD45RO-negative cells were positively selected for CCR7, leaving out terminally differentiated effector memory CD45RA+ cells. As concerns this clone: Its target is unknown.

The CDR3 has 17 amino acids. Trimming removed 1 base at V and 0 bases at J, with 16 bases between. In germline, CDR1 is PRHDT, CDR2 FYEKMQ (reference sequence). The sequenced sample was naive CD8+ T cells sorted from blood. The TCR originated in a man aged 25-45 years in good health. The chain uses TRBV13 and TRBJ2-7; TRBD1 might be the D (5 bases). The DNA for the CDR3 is TGTGCCAGCAGCTTAGAGCGACAGTCCCCCAGCTCCTACGAGCAGTACTTC. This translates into CASSLERQSPSSYEQYF.